This entry features one TCR beta chain sequence. The data stem from a study of blood T cells in healthy people across ages. The wider study: Template switching captured about one barcoded beta molecule per two T cells.

There are 13 residues in the CDR3. The draw of peripheral blood yielded about 9.4 milliliters from each donor. The use of a sample-barcoded 5' primer and a J-beta primer mix characterized a second PCR of roughly 6 to 11 cycles. TCRdb re-derived calls from the 5' RACE reads in MiXCR, one entry per CDR3 protein. The sample lists over 1,500,000 distinct CDR3 sequences; about two fifths were seen once. The clonotype was recovered from a human donor in good health. The rearrangement links TRBV12-3 or TRBV12-4 to TRBJ1-6; D is unresolved. Sequenced sample: blood. DNA for the CDR3: TGTGCTACATCAATCTCCTATAATTCACCCCTCCACTTT. The encoded protein is CATSISYNSPLHF.